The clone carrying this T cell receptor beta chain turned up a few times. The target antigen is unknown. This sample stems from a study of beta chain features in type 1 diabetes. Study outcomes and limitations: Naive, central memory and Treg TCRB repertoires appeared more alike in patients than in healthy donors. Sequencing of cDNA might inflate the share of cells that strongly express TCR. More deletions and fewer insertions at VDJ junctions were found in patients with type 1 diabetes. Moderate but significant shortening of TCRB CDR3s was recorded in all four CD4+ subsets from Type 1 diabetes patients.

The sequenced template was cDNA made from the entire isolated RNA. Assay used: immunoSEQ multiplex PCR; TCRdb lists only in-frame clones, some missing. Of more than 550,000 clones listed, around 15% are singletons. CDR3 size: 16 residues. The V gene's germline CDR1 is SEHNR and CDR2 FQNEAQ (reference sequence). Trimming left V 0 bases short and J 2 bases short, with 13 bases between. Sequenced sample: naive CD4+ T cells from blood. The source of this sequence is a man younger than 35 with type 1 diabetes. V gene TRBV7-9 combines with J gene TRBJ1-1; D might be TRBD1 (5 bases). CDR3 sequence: CASSLAGQGGNTEAFF. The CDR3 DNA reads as TGTGCCAGCAGCTTAGCGGGGCAGGGAGGTAACACTGAAGCTTTCTTT.